Here is one T cell receptor beta chain with its context. Original handling: For nucleated cells, counts were estimated from reference gene primer amplification. Clones were sequenced by immunoSEQ multiplex PCR, and TCRdb holds only the in-frame ones, with some missing. V and J calls and clone size come straight from that table; D and trimming were deduced from the DNA. Of 190,000 or so clones listed, approximately 82% are singletons. This entry is derived from a study of blood T cell repertoires in COVID-19. Whole-study context: In each case, the material was cDNA or gDNA derived from T cells, B-cell-depleted T cells, or PBMCs.

The source of this sequence is a human donor with acute or convalescent COVID-19. The donor label of this sample is uncertain. The sample taken for sequencing was peripheral blood.

CDR3 residues: CATSRANRGNEKLFF. The CDR3 bases are TGTGCCACCAGCAGAGCCAACAGGGGTAATGAAAAACTGTTTTTT. The chain uses TRBV15 and TRBJ1-4; TRBD1 agrees at 7 bases. Trimming removed 1 base from V and 4 bases from J; junction bases left unmatched: 3. Germline CDR1 reads LNHNV; CDR2 reads YYDKDF (reference sequence). The CDR3 has 15 residues.